The clone carrying this TCR beta chain showed up just once. The CDR3 is made up of 15 amino acids. With V trimmed by 4 bases and J by 6 bases, 11 bases remained unmatched. Germline V gene data show CDR1 as SGHRS and CDR2 as YFSETQ. This entry comes from a study of shared clonotypes between healthy human individuals. Method: immunoSEQ multiplex PCR; TCRdb's copy keeps in-frame clones and lacks some. The sample includes approximately 2,300,000 clones, about 90% of them seen just once. Sequencing was done on a sample of naive CD4+ T cells from PBMCs. Indicated subset: CD45RA+ positively selected. The receptor was derived from a man younger than 35 in good health. Some clones in this sample may be carry-over from other donors' samples. V and J are TRBV5-1 and TRBJ2-3, with TRBD1 matching 7 bases. The DNA of the CDR3 is TGCGCCAGCAGCCCGCCCAGGGGGTCGTTGGATACGCAGTATTTT. This encodes CASSPPRGSLDTQYF.